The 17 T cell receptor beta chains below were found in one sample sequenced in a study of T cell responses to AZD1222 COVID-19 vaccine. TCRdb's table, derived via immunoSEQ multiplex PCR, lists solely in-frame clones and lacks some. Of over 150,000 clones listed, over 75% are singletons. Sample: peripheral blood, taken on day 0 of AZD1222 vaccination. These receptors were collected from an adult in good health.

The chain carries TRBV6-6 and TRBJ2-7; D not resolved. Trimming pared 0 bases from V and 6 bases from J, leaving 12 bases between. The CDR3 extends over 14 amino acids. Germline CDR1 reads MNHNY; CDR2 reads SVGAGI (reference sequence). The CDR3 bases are TGTGCCAGCAGTTACTCACCCCAGACGGGCGAGCAGTACTTC. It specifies CASSYSPQTGEQYF.

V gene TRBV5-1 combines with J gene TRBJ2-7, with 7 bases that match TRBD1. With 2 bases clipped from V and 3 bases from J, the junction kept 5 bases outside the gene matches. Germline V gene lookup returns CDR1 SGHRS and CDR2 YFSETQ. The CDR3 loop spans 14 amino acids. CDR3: CASSLGHRGYEQYF. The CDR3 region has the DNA TGCGCCAGCAGCTTAGGTCACAGGGGCTACGAGCAGTACTTC.

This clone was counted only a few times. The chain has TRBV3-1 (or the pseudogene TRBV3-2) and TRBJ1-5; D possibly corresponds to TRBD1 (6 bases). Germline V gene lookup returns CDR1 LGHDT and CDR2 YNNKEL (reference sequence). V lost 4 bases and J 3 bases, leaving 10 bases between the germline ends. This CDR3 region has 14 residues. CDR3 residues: CASSLRQDNQPQHF. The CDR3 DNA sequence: TGTGCCAGCAGCCTAAGACAGGACAATCAGCCCCAGCATTTT.

CDR3 amino acids: CASSFGGAYEQYF. CDR3 DNA: TGTGCCAGCAGCTTCGGGGGGGCCTACGAGCAGTACTTC. The chain combines TRBV7-2 with TRBJ2-7; TRBD2 agrees at 8 bases. This CDR3 has 13 amino acids. The V gene end was trimmed by 3 bases and the J gene end by 2 bases; junction bases not matched to a gene: 0. Germline values: CDR1 SGHTA, CDR2 FQGNSA.

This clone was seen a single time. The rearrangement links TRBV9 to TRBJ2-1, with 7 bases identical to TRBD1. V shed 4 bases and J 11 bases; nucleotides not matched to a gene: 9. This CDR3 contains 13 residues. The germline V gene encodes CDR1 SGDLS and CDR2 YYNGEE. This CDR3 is CASSFGQANKQFF. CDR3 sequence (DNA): TGTGCCAGCAGCTTCGGACAGGCGAACAAGCAGTTCTTC.

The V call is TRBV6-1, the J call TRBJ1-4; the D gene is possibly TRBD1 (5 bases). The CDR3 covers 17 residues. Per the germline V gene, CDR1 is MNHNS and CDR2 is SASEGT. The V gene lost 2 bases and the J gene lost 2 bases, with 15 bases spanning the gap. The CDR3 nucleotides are TGTGCCAGCAGTGAATGGGGTAGGGGAAATACTAATGAAAAACTGTTTTTT. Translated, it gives CASSEWGRGNTNEKLFF.

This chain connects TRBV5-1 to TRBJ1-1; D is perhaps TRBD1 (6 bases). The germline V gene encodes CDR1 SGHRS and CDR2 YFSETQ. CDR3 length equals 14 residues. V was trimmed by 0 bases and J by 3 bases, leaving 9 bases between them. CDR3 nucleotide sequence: TGCGCCAGCAGCTTGGAAGGGGGTGACACTGAAGCTTTCTTT. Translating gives CASSLEGGDTEAFF.

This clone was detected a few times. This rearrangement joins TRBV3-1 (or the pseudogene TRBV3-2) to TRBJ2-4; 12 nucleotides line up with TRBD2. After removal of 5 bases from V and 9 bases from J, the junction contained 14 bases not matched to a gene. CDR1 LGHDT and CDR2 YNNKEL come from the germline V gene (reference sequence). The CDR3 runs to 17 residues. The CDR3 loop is CASSAALAGGPSSIQYF. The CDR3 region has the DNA TGTGCCAGCAGCGCTGCGCTAGCGGGGGGGCCTTCGAGCATTCAGTACTTC.

The CDR3 DNA sequence: TGTGCCAGCAGTGCTCTCAGGGGCGAGCAGTACTTC. Its protein is CASSALRGEQYF. The gene calls are TRBV27 and TRBJ2-7, with D perhaps TRBD1 (6 bases). The CDR3 contains 12 residues. Germline loops: CDR1 MNHEY, CDR2 SMNVEV (reference sequence). V lost 5 bases and J 6 bases, leaving 11 bases between the germline ends.

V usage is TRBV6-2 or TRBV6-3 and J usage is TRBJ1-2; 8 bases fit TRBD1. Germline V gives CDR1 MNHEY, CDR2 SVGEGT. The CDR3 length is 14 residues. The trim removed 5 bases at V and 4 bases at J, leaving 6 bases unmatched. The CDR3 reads CASSGRGQIYGYTF. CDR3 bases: TGTGCCAGCAGTGGCAGGGGGCAGATCTATGGCTACACCTTC.

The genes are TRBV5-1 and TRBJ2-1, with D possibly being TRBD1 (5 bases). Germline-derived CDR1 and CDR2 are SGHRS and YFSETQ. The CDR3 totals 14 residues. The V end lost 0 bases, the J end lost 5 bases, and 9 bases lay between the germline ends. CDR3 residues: CASSLEGPDNEQFF. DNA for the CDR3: TGCGCCAGCAGCTTGGAGGGGCCAGACAATGAGCAGTTCTTC.

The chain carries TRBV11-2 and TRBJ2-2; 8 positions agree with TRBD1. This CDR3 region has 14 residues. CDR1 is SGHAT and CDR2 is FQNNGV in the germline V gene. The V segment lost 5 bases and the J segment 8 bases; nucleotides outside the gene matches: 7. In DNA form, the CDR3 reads TGTGCCAGCAGCCCGGGGACAGGTGCGGGGGAGCTGTTTTTT. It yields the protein CASSPGTGAGELFF.

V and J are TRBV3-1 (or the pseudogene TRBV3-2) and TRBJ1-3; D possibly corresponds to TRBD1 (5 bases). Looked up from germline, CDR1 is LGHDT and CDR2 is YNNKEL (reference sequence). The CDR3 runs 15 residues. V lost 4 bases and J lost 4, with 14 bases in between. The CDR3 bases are TGTGCCAGCAGCCGTGTAAGTGGGGCCGGAAACACCATATATTTT. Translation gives CASSRVSGAGNTIYF.

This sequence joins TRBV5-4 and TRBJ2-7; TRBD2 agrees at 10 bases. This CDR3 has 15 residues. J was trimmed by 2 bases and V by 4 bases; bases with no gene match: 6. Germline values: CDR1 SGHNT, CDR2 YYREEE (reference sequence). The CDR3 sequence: CASSPTSGVTYEQYF. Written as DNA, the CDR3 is TGTGCCAGCAGCCCTACTAGCGGGGTAACCTACGAGCAGTACTTC.

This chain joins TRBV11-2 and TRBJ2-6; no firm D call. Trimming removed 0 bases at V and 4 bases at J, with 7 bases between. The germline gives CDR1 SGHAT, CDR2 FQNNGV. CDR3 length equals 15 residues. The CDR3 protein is CASSLEGPGANVLTF. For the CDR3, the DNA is TGTGCCAGCAGCTTAGAAGGGCCCGGGGCCAACGTCCTGACTTTC.

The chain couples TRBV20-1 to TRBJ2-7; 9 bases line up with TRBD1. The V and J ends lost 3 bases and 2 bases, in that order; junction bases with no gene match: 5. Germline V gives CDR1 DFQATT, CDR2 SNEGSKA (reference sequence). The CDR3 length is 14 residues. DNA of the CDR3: TGCAGTGCTAGTCAGGGACAGGGAACCTACGAGCAGTACTTC. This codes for CSASQGQGTYEQYF.

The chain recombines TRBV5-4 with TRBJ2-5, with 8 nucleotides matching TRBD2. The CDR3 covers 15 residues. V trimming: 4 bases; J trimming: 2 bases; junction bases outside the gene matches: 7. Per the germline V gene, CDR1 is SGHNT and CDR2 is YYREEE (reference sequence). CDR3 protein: CASSRGGGNQETQYF. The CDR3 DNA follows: TGTGCCAGCAGCCGGGGGGGAGGGAATCAAGAGACCCAGTACTTC. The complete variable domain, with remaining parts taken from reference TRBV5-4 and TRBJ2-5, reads ETGVTQSPTHLIKTRGQQVTLRCSSQSGHNTVSWYQQALGQGPQFIFQYYREEENGRGNFPPRFSGLQFPNYSSELNVNALELDDSALYLCASSRGGGNQETQYFGPGTRLLVL.